Sequencing of this TCR beta chain was carried out in a study of beta chain features in type 1 diabetes. Study-wide context: All samples combined gave about 100 million sorted cells for examination. Whole-study findings and limits: Among all four CD4+ subsets, Type 1 diabetes patients had TCRB CDR3s that were moderately but significantly shorter. A closer apparent resemblance between naive, central memory and Treg TCRB repertoires was seen in patients than in healthy donors. In these data, an HLA type influence on TCRB rearrangement remained unresolved.

The authors reverse transcribed all of the isolated RNA, so sequencing captured expressed TCRB transcripts. TCRdb keeps only in-frame clones here, not all; method: immunoSEQ multiplex PCR. The sample yields about 710,000 clones, over 11% seen once. In germline, CDR1 is MNHNS, CDR2 SASEGT. Trimming removed 6 bases from V and 1 base from J, with 13 bases in between. The CDR3 is made up of 15 amino acids. Only a few counts were recorded for this clone. What it binds is unknown. The specimen was naive CD4+ T cells from blood. The rearrangement links TRBV6-1 to TRBJ2-1; D is perhaps TRBD2 (6 bases). The sequence was collected from a young man with type 1 diabetes. The CDR3 nucleotides read TGTGCCAGCAGCCAACCCCGGGGGTCCTACAATGAGCAGTTCTTC. This translates into CASSQPRGSYNEQFF.